This T cell receptor beta chain was sequenced during a study of blood T cell repertoires in COVID-19. The CDR3 runs 16 residues. The germline V and J ends were trimmed by 7 bases and 0 bases, with 15 bases remaining between them. The germline V gene has CDR1 KGHSH and CDR2 LQKENI. Repertoires were generated with immunoSEQ multiplex PCR, while TCRdb's copy carries only in-frame clones and drops some. The profile shows around 130,000 clones, around 77% of them singletons. Source material: peripheral blood. The clonotype originates from a human donor in a cohort sampled during active COVID-19. V gene TRBV18 combines with J gene TRBJ2-2; the D gene is possibly TRBD2 (6 bases). CDR3: CASLPLGGANTGELFF. In nucleotides, the CDR3 is TGTGCCAGCTTACCCCTCGGGGGAGCGAACACCGGGGAGCTGTTTTTT.